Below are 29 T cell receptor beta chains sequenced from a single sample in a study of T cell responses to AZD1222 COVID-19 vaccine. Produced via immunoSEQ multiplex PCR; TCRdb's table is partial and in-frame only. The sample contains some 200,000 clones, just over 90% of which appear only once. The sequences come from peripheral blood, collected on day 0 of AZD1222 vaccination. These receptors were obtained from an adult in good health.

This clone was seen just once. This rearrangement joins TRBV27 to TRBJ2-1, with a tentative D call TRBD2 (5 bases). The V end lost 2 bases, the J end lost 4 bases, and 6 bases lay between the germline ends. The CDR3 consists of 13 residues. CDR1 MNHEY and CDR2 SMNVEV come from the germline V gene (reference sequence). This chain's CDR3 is CASSLRRYNEQFF. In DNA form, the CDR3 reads TGTGCCAGCAGTTTACGGAGGTACAATGAGCAGTTCTTC.

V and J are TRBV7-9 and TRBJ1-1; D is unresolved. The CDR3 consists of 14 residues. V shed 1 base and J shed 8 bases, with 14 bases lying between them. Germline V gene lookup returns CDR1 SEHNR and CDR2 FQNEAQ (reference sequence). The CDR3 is CASSLGAGGVEAFF. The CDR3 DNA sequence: TGTGCCAGCAGCTTAGGAGCAGGCGGTGTAGAAGCTTTCTTT.

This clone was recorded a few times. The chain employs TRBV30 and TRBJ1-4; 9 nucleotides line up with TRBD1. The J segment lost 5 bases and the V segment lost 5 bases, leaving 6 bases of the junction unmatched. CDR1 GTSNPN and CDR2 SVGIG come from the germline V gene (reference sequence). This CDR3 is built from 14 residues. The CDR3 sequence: CAWVTGTGNEKLFF. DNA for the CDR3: TGTGCCTGGGTCACCGGGACAGGGAATGAAAAACTGTTTTTT.

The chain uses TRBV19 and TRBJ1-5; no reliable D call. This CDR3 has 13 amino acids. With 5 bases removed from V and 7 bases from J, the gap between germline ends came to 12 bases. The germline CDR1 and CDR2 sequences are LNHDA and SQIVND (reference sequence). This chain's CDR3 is CASSGSVAQPQHF. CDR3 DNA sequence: TGTGCCAGTAGTGGATCCGTAGCCCAGCCCCAGCATTTT.

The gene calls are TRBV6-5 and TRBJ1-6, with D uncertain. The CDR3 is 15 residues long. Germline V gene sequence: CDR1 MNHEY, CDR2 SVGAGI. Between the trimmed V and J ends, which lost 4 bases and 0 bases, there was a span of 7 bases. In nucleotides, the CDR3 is TGTGCCAGCAGTTCCCCGAGCTCCTATAATTCACCCCTCCACTTT. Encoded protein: CASSSPSSYNSPLHF.

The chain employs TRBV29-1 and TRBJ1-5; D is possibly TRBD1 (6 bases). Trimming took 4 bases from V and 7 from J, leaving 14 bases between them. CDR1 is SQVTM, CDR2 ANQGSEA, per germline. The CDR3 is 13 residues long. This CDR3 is CSVGRGSGQPQHF. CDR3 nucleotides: TGCAGCGTTGGAAGGGGGTCAGGGCAGCCCCAGCATTTT. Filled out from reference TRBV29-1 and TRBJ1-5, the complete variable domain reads SAVISQKPSRDICQRGTSLTIQCQVDSQVTMMFWYRQQPGQSLTLIATANQGSEATYESGFVIDKFPISRPNLTFSTLTVSNMSPEDSSIYLCSVGRGSGQPQHFGDGTRLSIL.

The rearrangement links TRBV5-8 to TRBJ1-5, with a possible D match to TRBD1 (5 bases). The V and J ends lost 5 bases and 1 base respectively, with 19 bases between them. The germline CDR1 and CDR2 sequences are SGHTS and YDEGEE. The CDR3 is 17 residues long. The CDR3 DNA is TGTGCCAGCAGGAGGACCCTACAGGCTGTGAGCAATCAGCCCCAGCATTTT. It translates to CASRRTLQAVSNQPQHF.

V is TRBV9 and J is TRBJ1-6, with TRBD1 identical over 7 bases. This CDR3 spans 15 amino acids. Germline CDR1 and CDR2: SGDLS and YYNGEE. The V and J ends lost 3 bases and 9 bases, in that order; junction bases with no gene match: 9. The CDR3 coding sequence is TGTGCCAGCAGCGGACAACAGGGGACGGGTTCACCCCTCCACTTT. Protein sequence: CASSGQQGTGSPLHF.

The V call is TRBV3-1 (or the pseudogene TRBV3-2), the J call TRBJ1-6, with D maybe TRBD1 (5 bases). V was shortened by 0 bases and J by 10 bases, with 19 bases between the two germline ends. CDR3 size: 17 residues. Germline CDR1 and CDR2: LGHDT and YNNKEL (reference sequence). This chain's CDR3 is CASSQEWQGLPNSPLHF. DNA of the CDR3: TGTGCCAGCAGCCAAGAGTGGCAGGGCCTACCAAACTCACCCCTCCACTTT.

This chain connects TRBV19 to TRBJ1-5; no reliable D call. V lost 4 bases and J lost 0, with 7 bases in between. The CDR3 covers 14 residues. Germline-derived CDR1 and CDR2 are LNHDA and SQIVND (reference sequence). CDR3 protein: CASSTPYSNQPQHF. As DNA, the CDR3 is TGTGCCAGTAGTACCCCATATAGCAATCAGCCCCAGCATTTT.

The CDR3 protein is CASSLTVHRGQNSYEQYF. The CDR3 coding sequence is TGTGCCAGCAGCCTAACAGTCCACAGGGGCCAAAACTCATACGAGCAGTACTTC. This chain joins TRBV11-2 and TRBJ2-7; TRBD1 matches at 7 bases. The junction had 20 bases not matched to a gene; V was cut back by 5 bases and J by 4 bases. Germline values: CDR1 SGHAT, CDR2 FQNNGV. This CDR3 is built from 18 residues.

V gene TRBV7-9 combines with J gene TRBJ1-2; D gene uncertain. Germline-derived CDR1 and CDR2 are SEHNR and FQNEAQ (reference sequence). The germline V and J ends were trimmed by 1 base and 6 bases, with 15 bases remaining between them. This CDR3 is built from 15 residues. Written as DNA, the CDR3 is TGTGCCAGCAGCTTAGTCGTTACTGGCTTCCATGGCTACACCTTC. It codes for CASSLVVTGFHGYTF.

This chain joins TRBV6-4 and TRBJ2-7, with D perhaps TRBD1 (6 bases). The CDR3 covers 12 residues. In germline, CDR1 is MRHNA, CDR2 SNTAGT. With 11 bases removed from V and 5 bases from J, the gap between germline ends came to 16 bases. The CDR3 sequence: CAPKLGAHEQYF. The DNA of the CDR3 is TGTGCCCCCAAATTGGGGGCCCACGAGCAGTACTTC.

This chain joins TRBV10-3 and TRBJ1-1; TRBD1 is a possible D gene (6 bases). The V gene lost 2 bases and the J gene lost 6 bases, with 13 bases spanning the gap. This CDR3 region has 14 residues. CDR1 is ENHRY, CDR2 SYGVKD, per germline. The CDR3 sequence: CAISERGGGPEAFF. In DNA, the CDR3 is TGTGCCATCAGTGAGAGAGGGGGTGGACCTGAAGCTTTCTTT.

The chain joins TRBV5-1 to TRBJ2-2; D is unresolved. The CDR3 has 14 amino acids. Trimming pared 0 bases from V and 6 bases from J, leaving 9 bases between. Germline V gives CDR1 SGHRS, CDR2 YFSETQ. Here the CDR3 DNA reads TGCGCCAGCAGCTTGGTTAATTCCCCCGGGGAGCTGTTTTTT. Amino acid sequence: CASSLVNSPGELFF. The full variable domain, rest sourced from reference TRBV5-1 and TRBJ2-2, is KAGVTQTPRYLIKTRGQQVTLSCSPISGHRSVSWYQQTPGQGLQFLFEYFSETQRNKGNFPGRFSGRQFSNSRSEMNVSTLELGDSALYLCASSLVNSPGELFFGEGSRLTVL.

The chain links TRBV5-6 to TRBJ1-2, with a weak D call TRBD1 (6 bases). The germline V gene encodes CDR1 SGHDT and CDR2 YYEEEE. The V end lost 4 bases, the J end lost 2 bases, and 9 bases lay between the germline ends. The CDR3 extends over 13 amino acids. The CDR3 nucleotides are TGTGCCAGCAGCCCACAGGGCAACTATGGCTACACCTTC. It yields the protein CASSPQGNYGYTF.

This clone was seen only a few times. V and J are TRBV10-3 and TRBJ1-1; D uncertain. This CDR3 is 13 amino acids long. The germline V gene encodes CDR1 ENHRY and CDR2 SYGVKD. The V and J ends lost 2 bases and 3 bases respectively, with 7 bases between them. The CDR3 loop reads CAISETEDTEAFF. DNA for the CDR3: TGTGCCATCAGTGAGACGGAGGACACTGAAGCTTTCTTT.

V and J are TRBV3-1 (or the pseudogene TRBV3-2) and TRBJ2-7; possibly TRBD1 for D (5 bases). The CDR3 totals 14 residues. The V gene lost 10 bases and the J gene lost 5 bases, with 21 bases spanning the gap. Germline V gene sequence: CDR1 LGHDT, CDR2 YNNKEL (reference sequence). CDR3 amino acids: CATSAWGVGDEQYF. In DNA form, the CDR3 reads TGTGCCACCTCCGCGTGGGGCGTAGGGGACGAGCAGTACTTC.

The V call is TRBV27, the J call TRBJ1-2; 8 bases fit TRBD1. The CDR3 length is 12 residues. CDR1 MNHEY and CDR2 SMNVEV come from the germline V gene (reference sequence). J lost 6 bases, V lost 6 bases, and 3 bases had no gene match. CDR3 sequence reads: CASSEQGDGYTF. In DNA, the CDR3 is TGTGCCAGCAGCGAACAGGGGGATGGCTACACCTTC.

The CDR3 region is CASSIVQASNQPQHF. The CDR3 coding sequence is TGTGCCAGTAGTATAGTTCAGGCTAGCAATCAGCCCCAGCATTTT. The chain has TRBV19 and TRBJ1-5; no definite D call. This CDR3 contains 15 residues. Germline V lookup: CDR1 LNHDA, CDR2 SQIVND (reference sequence). V lost 1 base to trimming and J lost 0 bases, with 7 bases between them.

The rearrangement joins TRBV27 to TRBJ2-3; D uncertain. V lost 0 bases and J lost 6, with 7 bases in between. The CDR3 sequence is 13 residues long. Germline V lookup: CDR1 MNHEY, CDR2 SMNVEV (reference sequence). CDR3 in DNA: TGTGCCAGCAGTTTATCGACTCGGGATACGCAGTATTTT. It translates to CASSLSTRDTQYF.

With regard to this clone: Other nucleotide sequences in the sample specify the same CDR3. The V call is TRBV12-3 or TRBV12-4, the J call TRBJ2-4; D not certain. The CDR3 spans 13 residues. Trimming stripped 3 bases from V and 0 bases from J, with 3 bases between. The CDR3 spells CASSLIAKNIQYF. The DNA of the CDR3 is TGTGCCAGCAGTTTGATAGCCAAAAACATTCAGTACTTC.

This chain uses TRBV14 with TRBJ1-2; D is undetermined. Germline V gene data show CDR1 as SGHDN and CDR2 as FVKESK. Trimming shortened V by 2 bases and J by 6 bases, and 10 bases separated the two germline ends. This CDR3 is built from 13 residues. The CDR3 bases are TGTGCCAGCAGCCAATCAGTGCAAAATGGCTACACCTTC. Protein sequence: CASSQSVQNGYTF.

CDR3 sequence reads: CASSWAVNQPQHF. The CDR3 bases are TGTGCCAGTAGTTGGGCGGTTAATCAGCCCCAGCATTTT. The J gene is TRBJ1-5, the V gene TRBV19; D is uncertain. This CDR3 spans 13 amino acids. The germline CDR1 and CDR2 sequences are LNHDA and SQIVND (reference sequence). V lost 5 bases and J lost 4, with 9 bases in between. Drawing the rest from reference TRBV19 and TRBJ1-5, the complete variable domain is DGGITQSPKYLFRKEGQNVTLSCEQNLNHDAMYWYRQDPGQGLRLIYYSQIVNDFQKGDIAEGYSVSREKKESFPLTVTSAQKNPTAFYLCASSWAVNQPQHFGDGTRLSIL.

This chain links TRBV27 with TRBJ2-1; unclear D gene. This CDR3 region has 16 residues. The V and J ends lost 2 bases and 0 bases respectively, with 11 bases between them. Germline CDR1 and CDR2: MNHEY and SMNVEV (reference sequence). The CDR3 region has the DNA TGTGCCAGCAGTTTAGTGGGCCAGAGCTCCTACAATGAGCAGTTCTTC. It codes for CASSLVGQSSYNEQFF.

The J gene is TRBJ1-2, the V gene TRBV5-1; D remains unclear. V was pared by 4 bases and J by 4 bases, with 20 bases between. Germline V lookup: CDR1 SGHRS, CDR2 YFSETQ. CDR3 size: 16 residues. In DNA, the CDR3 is TGCGCCAGCAGCCCGGATGTTGGTGGGCCCTTCTATGGCTACACCTTC. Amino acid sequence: CASSPDVGGPFYGYTF.

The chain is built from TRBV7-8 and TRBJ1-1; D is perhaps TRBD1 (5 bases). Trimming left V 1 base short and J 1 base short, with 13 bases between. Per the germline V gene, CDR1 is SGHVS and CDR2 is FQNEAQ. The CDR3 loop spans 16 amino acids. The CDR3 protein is CASSLVLAQGNTEAFF. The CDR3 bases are TGTGCCAGCAGCTTAGTTTTGGCGCAGGGGAACACTGAAGCTTTCTTT.

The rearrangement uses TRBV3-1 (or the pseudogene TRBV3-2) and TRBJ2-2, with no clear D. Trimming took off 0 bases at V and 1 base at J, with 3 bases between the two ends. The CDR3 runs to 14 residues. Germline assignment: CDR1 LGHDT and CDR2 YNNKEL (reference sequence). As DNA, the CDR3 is TGTGCCAGCAGCCAAGACGGGAACACCGGGGAGCTGTTTTTT. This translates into CASSQDGNTGELFF.

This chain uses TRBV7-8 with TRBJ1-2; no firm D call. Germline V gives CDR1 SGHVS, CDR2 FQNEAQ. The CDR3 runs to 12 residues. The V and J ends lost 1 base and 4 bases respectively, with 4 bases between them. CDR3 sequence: CASSLDFYGYTF. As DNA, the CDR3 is TGTGCCAGCAGCTTAGATTTCTATGGCTACACCTTC.